This T cell receptor (beta chain) was retrieved from a study of blood T cells in healthy people across ages. Study conclusions and caveats: Roughly linearly, TCR beta diversity per million T cells fell as age increased.

The authors ran a second PCR of roughly 7 to 11 cycles using a sample-barcoded 5' primer and a J-beta primer mix. TCRdb ran MiXCR on the 5' RACE reads and lists one entry per CDR3 protein. The table lists about 1.8 million distinct CDR3 sequences, roughly 49% of them singletons. CDR1 and CDR2 from the germline V gene are MGHRA and YSYEKL. There are 15 residues in the CDR3. As regards this clonotype: The antigen remains undetermined.

The chain uses TRBV4-1 and TRBJ2-5, with a weak D call TRBD1 (6 bases). The J call may be faulty, since TRBJ2-7 better matches the DNA end. The clonotype comes from a woman aged 40 to 49 in good health. What was sequenced was blood. The CDR3: CASSSSATGYYEQYF. The CDR3 DNA reads TGCGCCAGCAGCTCGAGCGCTACAGGGTACTACGAGCAGTACTTC.